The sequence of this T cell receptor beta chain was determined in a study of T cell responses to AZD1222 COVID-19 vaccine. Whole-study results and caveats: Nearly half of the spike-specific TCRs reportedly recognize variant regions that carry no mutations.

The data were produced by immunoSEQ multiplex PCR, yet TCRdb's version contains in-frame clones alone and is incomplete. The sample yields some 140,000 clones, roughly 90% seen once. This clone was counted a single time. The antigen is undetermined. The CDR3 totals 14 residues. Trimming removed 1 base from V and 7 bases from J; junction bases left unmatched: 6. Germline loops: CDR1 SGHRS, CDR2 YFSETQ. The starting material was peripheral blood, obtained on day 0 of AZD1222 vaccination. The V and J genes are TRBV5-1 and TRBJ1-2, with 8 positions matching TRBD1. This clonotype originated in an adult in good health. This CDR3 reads CASSLSGGTSGYTF. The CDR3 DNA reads TGCGCCAGCAGCTTGTCAGGGGGCACCTCTGGCTACACCTTC. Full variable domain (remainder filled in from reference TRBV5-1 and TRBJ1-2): KAGVTQTPRYLIKTRGQQVTLSCSPISGHRSVSWYQQTPGQGLQFLFEYFSETQRNKGNFPGRFSGRQFSNSRSEMNVSTLELGDSALYLCASSLSGGTSGYTFGSGTRLTVV.